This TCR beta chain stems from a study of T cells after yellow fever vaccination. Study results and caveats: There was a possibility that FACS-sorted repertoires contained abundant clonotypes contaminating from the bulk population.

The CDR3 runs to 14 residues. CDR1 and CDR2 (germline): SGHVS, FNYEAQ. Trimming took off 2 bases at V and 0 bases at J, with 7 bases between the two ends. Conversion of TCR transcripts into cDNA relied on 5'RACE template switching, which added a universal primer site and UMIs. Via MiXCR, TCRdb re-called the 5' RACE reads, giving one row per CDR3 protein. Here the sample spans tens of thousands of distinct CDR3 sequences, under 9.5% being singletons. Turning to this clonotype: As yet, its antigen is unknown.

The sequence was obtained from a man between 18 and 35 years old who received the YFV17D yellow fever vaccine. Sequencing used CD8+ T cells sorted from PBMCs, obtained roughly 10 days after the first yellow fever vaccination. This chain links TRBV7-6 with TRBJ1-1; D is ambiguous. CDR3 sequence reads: CASSLLEVNTEAFF. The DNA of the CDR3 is TGTGCCAGCAGCTTACTCGAAGTGAACACTGAAGCTTTCTTT.